The T cell receptor (beta chain) under discussion was sequenced for a study of T cell repertoires in cytomegalovirus infection (dated by TCRdb to the late 2010s). For context, the study as a whole: The HLA type of each donor mattered for the analysis, because public TCR beta signatures pointed to carriage of CMV infection along with the matching HLA type. Overall study results and their limits: The ex vivo response was dominated by HLA-C-restricted CMV-specific TCR beta clonotypes, which also provided the single most frequent clonotype in two of eight donors. In both this cohort and an independent cohort of over 350 donors, the cumulative frequency of public TCR beta family members distinguished carriers of CMV infection plus the relevant HLA type.

The sequencer listed for this sample is Illumina HiSeq 1500. Clones were called with MiXCR by TCRdb after fastp trimmed the public reads at Q25, and only in-frame beta chains were retained. Every CDR3 protein is listed once, alongside the most common genes and DNA of its rows. This sample holds around 550,000 distinct CDR3 sequences; around 27% were observed only once. The leading ten clones occupy roughly 13% of the sample. The CDR1 and CDR2 encoded by the germline V gene (reference sequence) are LGHDT and YNNKEL. The junction shows trimming of 3 bases on V and 4 bases on J, plus 9 bases between the germline ends. The CDR3 contains 13 residues, cysteine and phenylalanine counted. The read is trimmed to its CDR3 DNA, 39 bases read in frame from base 1. Points on this clonotype: Which antigen it targets is not known. There are no base qualities to consult, and no much larger clone falls within one base.

Sequenced sample: PBMCs. The clonotype comes from a human donor in good health (CMV status not recorded). Some clones in this sample may be carry-over from other donors' samples. The V and J genes are TRBV3-1 and TRBJ1-1; a weak D assignment points to TRBD1 (6 bases agree). The DNA is as follows: TGTGCCAGCAGCCATTCAGGGGCCACTGAAGCTTTCTTT. Translation gives CASSHSGATEAFF.